This T cell receptor (beta chain) was obtained from a study of blood T cell repertoires in COVID-19. Profiling relied on immunoSEQ multiplex PCR, and the TCRdb table lists in-frame clones only, not all of them. Counted here are 150,000 to 200,000 clones, 88% occurring once; the ten biggest clones make up around 5.8%. The receptor's source is a man between 40 and 49 years old with active or convalescent COVID-19. What was sequenced was peripheral blood.

This CDR3 reads CATRGQGDSYEQYF. The CDR3 DNA reads TGTGCCACCAGAGGACAGGGGGACTCCTACGAGCAGTACTTC. The chain joins TRBV24-1 to TRBJ2-7; TRBD1 matches 10 bases. Per the germline V gene, CDR1 is KGHDR and CDR2 is SFDVKD. The CDR3 spans 14 residues. J was trimmed by 0 bases and V by 7 bases; bases with no gene match: 2.